The 26 T cell receptor beta chains presented below share a single source sample, sequenced in a study of blood T cell repertoires in COVID-19. Profiled with immunoSEQ multiplex PCR; TCRdb holds only in-frame clones, not every one. The table shows 70,000 to 90,000 clones, with roughly 88% occurring only once. The material sequenced was peripheral blood. The receptors derive from a man aged 45-65 years with acute or convalescent COVID-19.

The chain combines TRBV5-5 with TRBJ2-2; TRBD1 agrees at 7 bases. The CDR3 loop spans 17 amino acids. V lost 0 bases and J lost 7; bases outside the gene matches: 12. Per the germline V gene, CDR1 is SGHKS and CDR2 is YYEKEE (reference sequence). CDR3: CASSLDGHEGAGGELFF. CDR3 coding DNA: TGTGCCAGCAGCTTGGATGGACACGAGGGGGCTGGCGGGGAGCTGTTTTTT.

The chain is built from TRBV6-1 and TRBJ1-1; D uncertain. Germline V gene sequence: CDR1 MNHNS, CDR2 SASEGT. The ends were cut back, 2 bases at V and 1 base at J, with 5 bases in the middle. CDR3 length: 13 residues. This CDR3 is CASSEQRNTEAFF. The CDR3 region has the DNA TGTGCCAGCAGTGAACAGCGGAACACTGAAGCTTTCTTT.

This clone turned up a few times. The chain couples TRBV27 to TRBJ1-5, with 10 bases lining up with TRBD1. With V trimmed by 6 bases and J by 6 bases, 8 bases remained unmatched. Germline V gives CDR1 MNHEY, CDR2 SMNVEV (reference sequence). The CDR3 covers 15 residues. The CDR3 DNA reads TGTGCCAGCAGAGCCGGGACAGGGGCACGTCAGCCCCAGCATTTT. It codes for CASRAGTGARQPQHF.

The V and J genes are TRBV11-2 and TRBJ1-5, with 8 bases fitting TRBD1. The CDR3 totals 15 residues. V dropped 5 bases and J dropped 4; count of bases not matched to a gene: 7. Germline CDR1 reads SGHAT; CDR2 reads FQNNGV. The CDR3 DNA reads as TGTGCCAGCAGCCTTGACAGGGGATCAAATCAGCCCCAGCATTTT. Its protein is CASSLDRGSNQPQHF.

This chain connects TRBV29-1 to TRBJ2-7; TRBD2 agrees at 12 bases. CDR1 SQVTM and CDR2 ANQGSEA come from the germline V gene. V was pared by 5 bases and J by 6 bases, with 5 bases of the junction left unmatched. This CDR3 has 13 amino acids. The CDR3 DNA sequence: TGCAGCGTTAGGACTAGCGGGGAGGCCGAGCAGTACTTC. The encoded protein is CSVRTSGEAEQYF.

The chain couples TRBV12-3 or TRBV12-4 to TRBJ1-5; D is undetermined. The ends were cut back, 6 bases at V and 0 bases at J, with 3 bases in the middle. The CDR3 length is 12 residues. CDR3 region: CASRSSNQPQHF. The CDR3 bases are TGTGCCAGCAGGAGTAGCAATCAGCCCCAGCATTTT.

The rearrangement joins TRBV6-5 to TRBJ1-3; 9 positions match TRBD1. Germline V lookup: CDR1 MNHEY, CDR2 SVGAGI. Trimming cost V 0 bases and J 2 bases; bases outside gene matches: 2. CDR3 size: 16 residues. The CDR3: CASSYSGQGAGNTIYF. CDR3 bases: TGTGCCAGCAGTTACTCGGGACAGGGCGCTGGAAACACCATATATTTT.

CDR3 in DNA: TGTGCCAGCAGTCAGGGGTCAGGGCAGTTCTTC. Its protein product is CASSQGSGQFF. The chain joins TRBV12-3 or TRBV12-4 to TRBJ2-1; D might be TRBD1 (6 bases). The CDR3 consists of 11 residues. V lost 5 bases, J lost 12 bases, and 11 bases lay in between.

The rearrangement uses TRBV5-1 and TRBJ2-5; 9 bases map to TRBD1. Germline CDR1 and CDR2: SGHRS and YFSETQ. Trimming at V came to 4 bases and at J to 1 base, leaving 14 bases not matched to a gene. The CDR3 has 18 amino acids. Written as DNA, the CDR3 is TGCGCCAGCAGCCAATATGGGACAGGGATGGGTTCCCAAGAGACCCAGTACTTC. This gives the protein CASSQYGTGMGSQETQYF.

In this sample, this clone turned up a few times. V usage is TRBV6-5 and J usage is TRBJ1-5; 10 bases are a match to TRBD1. Germline CDR1 is MNHEY and CDR2 is SVGAGI. The CDR3 runs 14 residues. V lost 6 bases, J lost 6 bases, and 5 bases stayed unmatched. The CDR3 DNA reads TGTGCCAGCAGGCCTGGGACAGGGGCTCAGCCCCAGCATTTT. Amino acids: CASRPGTGAQPQHF.

The chain has TRBV9 and TRBJ1-2; 7 nucleotides align to TRBD1. This CDR3 region has 16 residues. Germline CDR1 and CDR2: SGDLS and YYNGEE. V dropped 3 bases and J dropped 2; count of bases not matched to a gene: 10. The CDR3 spells CASSANTGQNNYGYTF. CDR3 nucleotides: TGTGCCAGCAGCGCCAACACGGGACAGAACAACTATGGCTACACCTTC.

The rearrangement uses TRBV12-3 or TRBV12-4 and TRBJ1-2; 8 bases are a match to TRBD1. CDR3 size: 12 residues. Losses at the gene ends were 6 bases for V and 8 bases for J; bases not matched to a gene: 5. CDR3 DNA sequence: TGTGCCAGCAGGACAGGGGTGGGAGGCTACACCTTC. This gives the protein CASRTGVGGYTF.

The rearrangement joins TRBV24-1 to TRBJ2-3; D possibly corresponds to TRBD1 (6 bases). The CDR3 sequence is 13 residues long. The V and J ends lost 8 bases and 3 bases respectively, with 11 bases between them. Germline CDR1 is KGHDR and CDR2 is SFDVKD. The CDR3 nucleotides are TGTGCCACCACCAGGACAGCTACAGATACGCAGTATTTT. Translation: CATTRTATDTQYF.

The chain employs TRBV18 and TRBJ2-4; tentatively, D is TRBD2 (6 bases). The CDR3 covers 15 residues. V was cut by 3 bases and J by 0 bases, with 9 bases left in between. Germline CDR1 KGHSH, CDR2 LQKENI. The CDR3 nucleotides are TGTGCCAGCTCACCTCGGGACTTAGCCAAAAACATTCAGTACTTC. This translates into CASSPRDLAKNIQYF.

There are a few counts of this clone. The chain carries TRBV9 and TRBJ1-2; 9 positions match TRBD1. V lost 4 bases to trimming and J lost 7 bases; unmatched junction nucleotides: 5. Germline CDR1 SGDLS, CDR2 YYNGEE. The CDR3 is 13 amino acids. The CDR3 nucleotides are TGTGCCAGCAGCCCGGGGACAGGGTTTGGCTACACCTTC. It codes for CASSPGTGFGYTF.

This chain uses TRBV9 with TRBJ1-5, with D possibly TRBD1 on 6 matching bases. The germline V gene has CDR1 SGDLS and CDR2 YYNGEE. The CDR3 extends over 15 amino acids. Trimming shortened V by 3 bases and J by 3 bases, and 13 bases separated the two germline ends. CDR3 sequence reads: CASSAQGHPNQPQHF. The CDR3 nucleotides are TGTGCCAGCAGCGCCCAGGGACACCCCAATCAGCCCCAGCATTTT.

The chain uses TRBV6-5 and TRBJ1-5; D is ambiguous. The CDR3 covers 15 residues. Germline CDR1 is MNHEY and CDR2 is SVGAGI. V was shortened by 5 bases and J by 0 bases, with 11 bases between the two germline ends. CDR3 coding DNA: TGTGCCAGCAGTCCCACGAGGGTTAGCAATCAGCCCCAGCATTTT. Its translation: CASSPTRVSNQPQHF.

The chain is built from TRBV12-3 or TRBV12-4 and TRBJ1-1; D call uncertain. V was cut by 6 bases and J by 0 bases, with 8 bases left in between. The CDR3 has 13 residues. The CDR3 loop reads CASRNSLNTEAFF. The CDR3 region has the DNA TGTGCCAGCAGGAACAGCTTGAACACTGAAGCTTTCTTT.

The chain carries TRBV30 and TRBJ1-4; 8 bases are shared with TRBD1. CDR1 GTSNPN and CDR2 SVGIG come from the germline V gene (reference sequence). The CDR3 consists of 14 residues. V trimming: 0 bases; J trimming: 7 bases; junction bases outside the gene matches: 4. The CDR3 DNA sequence: TGTGCCTGGAGTGTAACAGGGGGGAGTGAAAAACTGTTTTTT. Its protein is CAWSVTGGSEKLFF.

The chain has TRBV5-4 and TRBJ2-5, with TRBD1 matching 10 bases. V shed 4 bases, J shed 2 bases, and the junction held 8 bases outside the gene matches. The CDR3 loop spans 16 amino acids. Germline V gene sequence: CDR1 SGHNT, CDR2 YYREEE (reference sequence). CDR3 protein: CASSPSGTGAQETQYF. Written as DNA, the CDR3 is TGTGCCAGCAGCCCATCCGGGACAGGGGCACAAGAGACCCAGTACTTC.

The rearrangement links TRBV10-3 to TRBJ1-5, with no clear D. V was pared by 0 bases and J by 3 bases, with 9 bases between. The germline CDR1 and CDR2 sequences are ENHRY and SYGVKD. This CDR3 has 15 amino acids. CDR3 sequence: CAISESGRNNQPQHF. In DNA form, the CDR3 reads TGTGCCATCAGTGAGTCGGGCAGAAACAATCAGCCCCAGCATTTT.

As for this clone: The same CDR3 also results from other DNA sequences found in this sample. V gene TRBV7-2 combines with J gene TRBJ1-5; no definite D call. In germline, CDR1 is SGHTA, CDR2 FQGNSA. V gave up 2 bases and J gave up 4 bases, with 6 bases separating them. This CDR3 has 13 residues. The CDR3 bases are TGTGCCAGCAGCTTAAGCAGGAATCAGCCCCAGCATTTT. Translation: CASSLSRNQPQHF. The full variable domain, its missing parts supplied by reference TRBV7-2 and TRBJ1-5, is GAGVSQSPSNKVTEKGKDVELRCDPISGHTALYWYRQSLGQGLEFLIYFQGNSAPDKSGLPSDRFSAERTGGSVSTLTIQRTQQEDSAVYLCASSLSRNQPQHFGDGTRLSIL.

J is TRBJ2-5 and V is TRBV29-1; D is unresolved. In germline, CDR1 is SQVTM, CDR2 ANQGSEA. There are 11 residues in the CDR3. V was trimmed by 2 bases and J by 2 bases, leaving 3 bases between them. The CDR3 region is CSVEYQETQYF. Here the CDR3 DNA reads TGCAGCGTTGAATATCAAGAGACCCAGTACTTC.

The chain joins TRBV10-3 to TRBJ1-5, with a tentative D call TRBD1 (5 bases). Germline V gene lookup returns CDR1 ENHRY and CDR2 SYGVKD. The CDR3 sequence is 12 residues long. With 3 bases removed from V and 6 bases from J, the gap between germline ends came to 6 bases. DNA for the CDR3: TGTGCCATCAGTGATAGGGGTCAGCCCCAGCATTTT. Amino acids: CAISDRGQPQHF.

This clone turned up a few times. The J gene is TRBJ2-1, the V gene TRBV6-2 or TRBV6-3, with 7 nucleotides matching TRBD2. CDR1 and CDR2 (germline): MNHEY, SVGEGT. This CDR3 comprises 18 residues. The J segment lost 0 bases and the V segment lost 0 bases, leaving 8 bases of the junction unmatched. This chain's CDR3 is CASSYSIRGVTSYNEQFF. The CDR3 DNA follows: TGTGCCAGCAGTTACTCGATACGGGGGGTCACCTCCTACAATGAGCAGTTCTTC.

In nucleotides, the CDR3 is TGTGCCAGCAGCTGGGGGACAGTAAACACCGGGGAGCTGTTTTTT. Translating gives CASSWGTVNTGELFF. The J gene is TRBJ2-2, the V gene TRBV5-4; 7 bases agree with TRBD1. V was pared by 3 bases and J by 2 bases, with 4 bases of the junction left unmatched. The CDR3 is 15 residues long. CDR1 is SGHNT, CDR2 YYREEE, per germline (reference sequence).